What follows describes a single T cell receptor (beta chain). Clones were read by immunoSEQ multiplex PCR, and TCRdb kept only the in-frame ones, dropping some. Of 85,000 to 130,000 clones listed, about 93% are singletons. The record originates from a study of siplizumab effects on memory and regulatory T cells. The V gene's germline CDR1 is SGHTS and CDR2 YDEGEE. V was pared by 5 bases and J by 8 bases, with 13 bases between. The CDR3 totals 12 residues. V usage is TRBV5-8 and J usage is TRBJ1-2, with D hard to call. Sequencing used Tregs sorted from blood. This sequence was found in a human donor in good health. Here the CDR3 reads CASRDGFGGYTF. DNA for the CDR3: TGTGCCAGCAGGGACGGATTCGGGGGCTACACCTTC.